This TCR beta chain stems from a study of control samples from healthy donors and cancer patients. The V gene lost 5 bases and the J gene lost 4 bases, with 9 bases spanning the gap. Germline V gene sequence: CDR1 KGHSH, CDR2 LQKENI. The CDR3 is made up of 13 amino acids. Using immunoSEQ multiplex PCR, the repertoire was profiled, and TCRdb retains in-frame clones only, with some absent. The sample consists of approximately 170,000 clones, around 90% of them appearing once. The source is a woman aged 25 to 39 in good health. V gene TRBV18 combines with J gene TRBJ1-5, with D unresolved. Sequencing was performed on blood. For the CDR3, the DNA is TGTGCCAGCTCAGGGTCGGGGAATCAGCCCCAGCATTTT. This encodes CASSGSGNQPQHF.